These 19 T cell receptor beta chains were sequenced from one sample in a study of T cell responses to AZD1222 COVID-19 vaccine. Clones were sequenced by immunoSEQ multiplex PCR, and TCRdb holds only the in-frame ones, with some missing. Among under 150,000 clones, 70% to 90% were seen once, and the ten largest hold 3% to 4%. The input for sequencing was peripheral blood, taken on day 0 of MenACWY control vaccination. These receptors were obtained from an adult in good health.

V usage is TRBV28 and J usage is TRBJ2-7, with a tentative D call TRBD1 (6 bases). V was cut by 1 base and J by 4 bases, with 14 bases left in between. This CDR3 contains 15 residues. Germline V lookup: CDR1 MDHEN, CDR2 SYDVKM. This chain's CDR3 is CASSLSVRGSYEQYF. The CDR3 coding sequence is TGTGCCAGCAGTTTATCGGTCAGGGGCTCTTACGAGCAGTACTTC. Full variable domain (rest looked up from reference TRBV28 and TRBJ2-7): DVKVTQSSRYLVKRTGEKVFLECVQDMDHENMFWYRQDPGLGLRLIYFSYDVKMKEKGDIPEGYSVSREKKERFSLILESASTNQTSMYLCASSLSVRGSYEQYFGPGTRLTVT.

The chain uses TRBV28 and TRBJ1-1, with D perhaps TRBD1 (5 bases). CDR1 is MDHEN and CDR2 is SYDVKM in the germline V gene. V was cut by 7 bases and J by 5 bases, with 14 bases left in between. The CDR3 length is 13 residues. Here the CDR3 reads CASTPGGGTEAFF. The CDR3 DNA reads as TGTGCCAGCACCCCCGGGGGTGGGACTGAAGCTTTCTTT.

This clone was picked up one time. The genes are TRBV3-1 (or the pseudogene TRBV3-2) and TRBJ1-2, with 8 nucleotides matching TRBD1. CDR1 LGHDT and CDR2 YNNKEL come from the germline V gene (reference sequence). V gave up 4 bases and J gave up 7 bases; unmatched junction bases: 8. CDR3 length: 14 amino acids. The CDR3 coding sequence is TGTGCCAGCAGCCTAACGGGACAGGCACCTGGCTACACCTTC. Residues: CASSLTGQAPGYTF.

This clone has more than one count but fewer than ten. V is TRBV2 and J is TRBJ2-1, with 10 positions matching TRBD2. In germline, CDR1 is SNHLY, CDR2 FYNNEI. Losses at the gene ends were 0 bases for V and 6 bases for J; bases not matched to a gene: 5. The CDR3 length is 16 residues. As DNA, the CDR3 is TGTGCCAGCAGTGAAGCGCTCAGCGGGGGGGCCAATGAGCAGTTCTTC. It codes for CASSEALSGGANEQFF. Based on the CDR3 plus reference TRBV2 and TRBJ2-1, the full variable domain is EPEVTQTPSHQVTQMGQEVILRCVPISNHLYFYWYRQILGQKVEFLVSFYNNEISEKSEIFDDQFSVERPDGSNFTLKIRSTKLEDSAMYFCASSEALSGGANEQFFGPGTRLTVL.

The chain couples TRBV5-4 to TRBJ1-2; TRBD1 might be the D (5 bases). The V gene lost 9 bases and the J gene lost 3 bases, with 15 bases spanning the gap. The length of the CDR3 is 13 residues. Germline CDR1 SGHNT, CDR2 YYREEE (reference sequence). The CDR3 sequence: CAIPTRVDYGYTF. In nucleotides, the CDR3 is TGTGCCATCCCAACCAGGGTCGACTATGGCTACACCTTC.

This chain links TRBV19 with TRBJ1-2; 9 nucleotides line up with TRBD1. CDR1 is LNHDA, CDR2 SQIVND, per germline (reference sequence). This CDR3 has 15 residues. The V gene end was trimmed by 5 bases and the J gene end by 6 bases; junction bases not matched to a gene: 10. The CDR3 sequence is CASSSMGQGLDGYTF. The CDR3 nucleotides read TGTGCCAGTAGTTCTATGGGACAGGGTTTGGATGGCTACACCTTC.

This clone was observed once. The chain recombines TRBV5-6 with TRBJ1-2; a weak D match, TRBD1 (5 bases). This CDR3 is built from 18 residues. Germline CDR1 SGHDT, CDR2 YYEEEE. V lost 0 bases, J lost 4 bases, and 22 bases lay in between. The CDR3 loop is CASSLALGGRGKTYGYTF. In DNA, the CDR3 is TGTGCCAGCAGCTTGGCCCTTGGAGGGAGGGGCAAAACCTATGGCTACACCTTC.

The chain employs TRBV6-5 and TRBJ1-5, with D tentatively TRBD1 (5 bases). The CDR3 contains 14 residues. Germline V gene lookup returns CDR1 MNHEY and CDR2 SVGAGI. Trimming stripped 6 bases from V and 7 bases from J, with 16 bases between. In nucleotides, the CDR3 is TGTGCCAGCAGCGCGGACAAAAGACGCCAGCCCCAGCATTTT. Its protein is CASSADKRRQPQHF.

The gene calls are TRBV29-1 and TRBJ1-1; 8 positions match TRBD1. The ends lost 5 bases at V and 4 bases at J; junction bases unmatched: 9. Per the germline V gene, CDR1 is SQVTM and CDR2 is ANQGSEA. CDR3 size: 14 residues. The CDR3 sequence: CSVIRTGSGTEAFF. DNA of the CDR3: TGCAGCGTTATACGGACAGGGTCGGGCACTGAAGCTTTCTTT. The complete variable domain, with remaining parts taken from reference TRBV29-1 and TRBJ1-1, reads SAVISQKPSRDICQRGTSLTIQCQVDSQVTMMFWYRQQPGQSLTLIATANQGSEATYESGFVIDKFPISRPNLTFSTLTVSNMSPEDSSIYLCSVIRTGSGTEAFFGQGTRLTVV.

The rearrangement joins TRBV7-3 to TRBJ2-2; TRBD1 matches at 8 bases. CDR1 and CDR2 (germline): SGHTA, FQGTGA. There are 16 residues in the CDR3. The V segment lost 6 bases and the J segment 6 bases; nucleotides outside the gene matches: 12. In DNA form, the CDR3 reads TGTGCCAGCAGTCGCATCCCACTACAGGGGGCCGGGGAGCTGTTTTTT. Translation gives CASSRIPLQGAGELFF.

The V call is TRBV3-1 (or the pseudogene TRBV3-2), the J call TRBJ2-5, with TRBD2 matching over 10 bases. CDR3 length: 16 amino acids. V shed 2 bases, J shed 3 bases, and the junction held 6 bases outside the gene matches. Germline CDR1 reads LGHDT; CDR2 reads YNNKEL (reference sequence). CDR3 nucleotides: TGTGCCAGCAGCCAATCCAGCGGGGGGGAGGAAGAGACCCAGTACTTC. This translates into CASSQSSGGEEETQYF.

V is TRBV24-1 and J is TRBJ2-5; the D is unclear. CDR1 is KGHDR and CDR2 is SFDVKD in the germline V gene. CDR3 length: 14 residues. Deletions cut 3 bases from V and 5 bases from J, with 12 bases between. The CDR3 here is CATSDRSVSETQYF. The CDR3 DNA reads as TGTGCCACCAGTGATCGGTCAGTATCGGAGACCCAGTACTTC.

This clone was found a few times. The J gene is TRBJ1-1, the V gene TRBV18, with D unclear. CDR3 length: 15 residues. Trimming took off 1 base at V and 0 bases at J, with 9 bases between the two ends. CDR1 is KGHSH, CDR2 LQKENI, per germline. The CDR3 DNA is TGTGCCAGCTCACCACGGGTGGGGATGAACACTGAAGCTTTCTTT. It specifies CASSPRVGMNTEAFF. The full variable domain, in which reference TRBV18 and TRBJ1-1 provide the parts outside the CDR3, is NAGVMQNPRHLVRRRGQEARLRCSPMKGHSHVYWYRQLPEEGLKFMVYLQKENIIDESGMPKERFSAEFPKEGPSILRIQQVVRGDSAAYFCASSPRVGMNTEAFFGQGTRLTVV.

This clone was recorded once. The V call is TRBV18, the J call TRBJ2-1; 14 nucleotides align to TRBD2. The germline V gene has CDR1 KGHSH and CDR2 LQKENI. This CDR3 is built from 16 residues. V was clipped by 3 bases and J by 7 bases; unmatched bases: 5. Written as DNA, the CDR3 is TGTGCCAGCTCACCCCTGACTAGCGGGGGGGAAAATGAGCAGTTCTTC. This sequence encodes CASSPLTSGGENEQFF.

Concerning this clone itself: Other nucleotide sequences in the sample specify the same CDR3. The chain carries TRBV5-6 and TRBJ2-7; D gene unclear. Trimming pared 2 bases from V and 5 bases from J, leaving 8 bases between. Germline V lookup: CDR1 SGHDT, CDR2 YYEEEE. CDR3 length: 12 residues. The CDR3 DNA follows: TGTGCCAGCAGCTTTGGTACCCACGAGCAGTACTTC. It yields the protein CASSFGTHEQYF.

The CDR3 DNA sequence: TGCAGCGTTGAAGGCCAAGGAGGGAACTATGGCTACACCTTC. Translating it yields CSVEGQGGNYGYTF. This chain uses TRBV29-1 with TRBJ1-2; the D is unclear. Germline CDR1 and CDR2: SQVTM and ANQGSEA. This CDR3 contains 14 residues. The V end was cut by 1 base, the J end by 2 bases, with 11 bases between. Using reference TRBV29-1 and TRBJ1-2 for the parts outside the CDR3, the full variable domain is SAVISQKPSRDICQRGTSLTIQCQVDSQVTMMFWYRQQPGQSLTLIATANQGSEATYESGFVIDKFPISRPNLTFSTLTVSNMSPEDSSIYLCSVEGQGGNYGYTFGSGTRLTVV.

The CDR3 loop reads CASSQGGNTEAFF. Here the CDR3 DNA reads TGTGCCAGCAGTCAGGGAGGGAACACTGAAGCTTTCTTT. This rearrangement joins TRBV12-3 or TRBV12-4 to TRBJ1-1, with D possibly TRBD1 on 5 matching bases. The length of the CDR3 is 13 residues. V lost 5 bases, J lost 1 base, and 8 bases lay in between.

The CDR3 nucleotides read TGTGCCAGCAGCCAGGGGTCGATGGGCTACACCTTC. Its translation: CASSQGSMGYTF. The genes are TRBV4-2 and TRBJ1-2; no clear D. Germline-derived CDR1 and CDR2 are LGHNA and YNFKEQ. The length of the CDR3 is 12 residues. V was cut by 3 bases and J by 8 bases, with 10 bases left in between.

The chain uses TRBV11-2 and TRBJ2-1; TRBD1 agrees at 8 bases. The CDR3 is 16 amino acids. The trim removed 1 base at V and 9 bases at J, leaving 11 bases unmatched. Germline CDR1 is SGHAT and CDR2 is FQNNGV. CDR3 DNA sequence: TGTGCCAGCAGCTTAGCAGGGGGCTTCTTGTCGGGTGAGCAGTTCTTC. Translation: CASSLAGGFLSGEQFF.